One sample yielded the 19 T cell receptor beta chains listed below, sequenced in a study of cytomegalovirus exposure and HLA in healthy donors. It was with 60 Vbeta and 13 Jbeta primers that the PCR ran. Data came from immunoSEQ multiplex PCR; TCRdb stores just in-frame clones and leaves some out. Of around 130,000 clones in the sample, 75% to 90% were seen once. The sequencing input was PBMCs. The receptors were gathered from a male donor in good health and CMV-seronegative.

The rearrangement uses TRBV27 and TRBJ2-7, with TRBD2 identical over 12 bases. V lost 2 bases, J lost 4 bases, and 9 bases stayed unmatched. Germline V gene data show CDR1 as MNHEY and CDR2 as SMNVEV (reference sequence). CDR3 size: 17 residues. CDR3 sequence: CASSLRLAGGLSYEQYF. The CDR3 bases are TGTGCCAGCAGTTTACGGCTAGCGGGGGGGTTGAGTTACGAGCAGTACTTC.

For this clone: Other DNA sequences of this sample code for an identical CDR3. This CDR3 reads CASSRLREGPEQYF. The CDR3 DNA reads TGCGCCAGCAGCCGTTTGCGGGAGGGCCCCGAGCAGTACTTC. This chain links TRBV5-1 with TRBJ2-7; 9 positions match TRBD2. Per germline, CDR1 SGHRS and CDR2 YFSETQ. This CDR3 spans 14 amino acids. V lost 4 bases to trimming and J lost 6 bases; unmatched junction nucleotides: 8.

The chain links TRBV7-8 to TRBJ1-2, with TRBD1 identical over 7 bases. V lost 1 base and J lost 2; bases outside the gene matches: 4. Per the germline V gene, CDR1 is SGHVS and CDR2 is FQNEAQ. This CDR3 comprises 15 residues. The CDR3 nucleotides are TGTGCCAGCAGCTTAGAAAGGGGGCGCAACTATGGCTACACCTTC. Translation: CASSLERGRNYGYTF.

This clone came up a few times. The CDR3 spells CASSLNPRASLDTQYF. The CDR3 DNA sequence: TGTGCCAGCAGTTTAAACCCGAGGGCGAGTCTGGATACGCAGTATTTT. This chain uses TRBV27 with TRBJ2-3; D possibly corresponds to TRBD2 (5 bases). Trimming stripped 2 bases from V and 6 bases from J, with 18 bases between. The germline V gene encodes CDR1 MNHEY and CDR2 SMNVEV (reference sequence). This CDR3 comprises 16 residues.

V usage is TRBV7-9 and J usage is TRBJ1-5; perhaps TRBD1 as D (6 bases). Germline V gene data show CDR1 as SEHNR and CDR2 as FQNEAQ (reference sequence). Between the trimmed V and J ends, which lost 4 bases and 2 bases, there was a span of 12 bases. CDR3 length: 15 residues. CDR3 amino acids: CASSSWDIGNQPQHF. CDR3 sequence (DNA): TGTGCCAGCAGCTCCTGGGACATTGGCAATCAGCCCCAGCATTTT.

This chain connects TRBV19 to TRBJ2-3; 7 nucleotides match TRBD2. The CDR3 totals 15 residues. Germline assignment: CDR1 LNHDA and CDR2 SQIVND (reference sequence). V shed 9 bases, J shed 2 bases, and the junction held 11 bases outside the gene matches. CDR3 protein: CASAKTSYPTDTQYF. As DNA, the CDR3 is TGTGCCAGCGCAAAGACTAGCTACCCCACAGATACGCAGTATTTT.

This clone was detected only a few times. At one end, the junction sequence differs from germline, possibly due to a read error. The chain is built from TRBV28 and TRBJ2-5, with TRBD1 as a possible D gene (6 bases). The CDR3 length is 15 residues. Germline V gives CDR1 MDHEN, CDR2 SYDVKM. The CDR3 is CASTLRTGIQETQYF. CDR3 bases: TGTGCCAGCACTTTAAGAACAGGGATCCAAGAGACCCAGTACTTC. Filled out from reference TRBV28 and TRBJ2-5, the complete variable domain reads DVKVTQSSRYLVKRTGEKVFLECVQDMDHENMFWYRQDPGLGLRLIYFSYDVKMKEKGDIPEGYSVSREKKERFSLILESASTNQTSMYLCASTLRTGIQETQYFGPGTRLLVL.

The chain employs TRBV5-6 and TRBJ1-1, with 9 bases matching TRBD1. The trim removed 0 bases at V and 5 bases at J, leaving 8 bases unmatched. The CDR3 has 16 amino acids. Germline CDR1 SGHDT, CDR2 YYEEEE. In DNA, the CDR3 is TGTGCCAGCAGCTTGGTGGGACAGGGCTCAGTTACTGAAGCTTTCTTT. Translating gives CASSLVGQGSVTEAFF.

On this clone itself: A read error may account for a junction end that differs from germline. V and J are TRBV7-9 and TRBJ1-6; 7 nucleotides match TRBD1. Germline CDR1 is SEHNR and CDR2 is FQNEAQ (reference sequence). The CDR3 has 16 residues. The CDR3 sequence is CSSSLIVQGFNSPLHF. The CDR3 region has the DNA TGTTCCAGCAGCTTAATTGTACAGGGGTTTAATTCACCCCTCCACTTT. The full variable domain, its missing parts supplied by reference TRBV7-9 and TRBJ1-6, is DTGVSQNPRHKITKRGQNVTFRCDPISEHNRLYWYRQTLGQGPEFLTYFQNEAQLEKSRLLSDRFSAERPKGSFSTLEIQRTEQGDSAMYLCSSSLIVQGFNSPLHFGNGTRLTVT.

This chain connects TRBV7-2 to TRBJ2-5, with D perhaps matching TRBD1 (5 bases). The J call may be wrong; the DNA end is better matched by TRBJ2-7. CDR1 and CDR2 (germline): SGHTA, FQGNSA. CDR3 length equals 15 residues. This CDR3 reads CASSLNPGNTYEQYF. The CDR3 DNA is TGTGCCAGCAGCTTAAACCCAGGGAATACCTACGAGCAGTACTTC.

This clone showed up just once. The rearrangement uses TRBV6-1 and TRBJ1-2; D is possibly TRBD1 (6 bases). V gave up 2 bases and J gave up 4 bases, with 11 bases separating them. Germline-derived CDR1 and CDR2 are MNHNS and SASEGT. The CDR3 totals 14 residues. The CDR3 nucleotides are TGTGCCAGCAGTGAAAGCGGGGGCGTCTATGGCTACACCTTC. Protein: CASSESGGVYGYTF.

With regard to this clone: One junction end does not reproduce the germline sequence, and a read error may be involved. The CDR3 region is CASSLRSLAGGHVKNSQYF. The DNA of the CDR3 is TGTGCCAGCAGCTTGCGGTCTCTAGCGGGAGGGCACGTCAAAAACAGTCAGTACTTC. The chain joins TRBV5-6 to TRBJ2-4, with 12 nucleotides matching TRBD2. The CDR3 length is 19 residues. Germline CDR1 reads SGHDT; CDR2 reads YYEEEE.

This chain uses TRBV7-3 with TRBJ1-5; possibly TRBD1 for D (5 bases). Germline V gene lookup returns CDR1 SGHTA and CDR2 FQGTGA. This CDR3 is 14 amino acids long. Trimming stripped 2 bases from V and 6 bases from J, with 11 bases between. CDR3: CASSLHGGGQPQHF. Here the CDR3 DNA reads TGTGCCAGCAGCTTACATGGGGGAGGTCAGCCCCAGCATTTT.

The chain combines TRBV7-9 with TRBJ1-1; the D is unclear. The CDR3 sequence is 12 residues long. V was cut by 1 base and J by 4 bases, with 4 bases left in between. The V gene's germline CDR1 is SEHNR and CDR2 FQNEAQ (reference sequence). The CDR3 DNA follows: TGTGCCAGCAGCTTAGACGGCACTGAAGCTTTCTTT. Translation gives CASSLDGTEAFF.

A note on this clone: One junction end disagrees with the germline gene, perhaps due to a read error. CDR3 DNA sequence: TGTGTCAGCTCACCATTAAGGGAGAACTATGGCTACACCTTC. Translating gives CVSSPLRENYGYTF. The J gene is TRBJ1-2, the V gene TRBV18; no clear D gene. The CDR3 has 14 amino acids. Per germline, CDR1 KGHSH and CDR2 LQKENI.

The chain combines TRBV19 with TRBJ2-1; maybe TRBD2 (5 bases). Trimming cost V 0 bases and J 10 bases, with 13 bases left between them. Germline CDR1 reads LNHDA; CDR2 reads SQIVND (reference sequence). The CDR3 consists of 14 residues. The CDR3 DNA is TGTGCCAGTAGTATAGACCGAGGAGGAGGAGAGCAGTTCTTC. Translating it yields CASSIDRGGGEQFF.

The V gene is TRBV11-2, the J gene TRBJ1-3; TRBD1 might be the D (5 bases). Germline CDR1 SGHAT, CDR2 FQNNGV. This CDR3 has 15 residues. V lost 3 bases and J 0 bases, leaving 9 bases between the germline ends. The CDR3 region is CASSFQGTSGNTIYF. DNA of the CDR3: TGTGCCAGCAGCTTTCAGGGTACCTCTGGAAACACCATATATTTT.

This clone appeared once. V and J are TRBV7-9 and TRBJ1-1; perhaps TRBD1 as D (6 bases). The V gene's germline CDR1 is SEHNR and CDR2 FQNEAQ (reference sequence). Trimming left V 3 bases short and J 0 bases short, with 11 bases between. The CDR3 loop spans 15 amino acids. CDR3 bases: TGTGCCAGCAGCTTCCTGACAGGCATGAACACTGAAGCTTTCTTT. Protein sequence: CASSFLTGMNTEAFF.

The chain links TRBV27 to TRBJ2-1; D is perhaps TRBD1 (6 bases). The CDR3 contains 14 residues. Trimming shortened V by 5 bases and J by 6 bases, and 14 bases separated the two germline ends. Germline V lookup: CDR1 MNHEY, CDR2 SMNVEV (reference sequence). CDR3 protein: CASSQAGAANEQFF. Written as DNA, the CDR3 is TGTGCCAGCAGTCAAGCAGGGGCGGCCAATGAGCAGTTCTTC.